Sequencing of this TCR beta chain was carried out in a study of Tregs in tolerant kidney transplant recipients (dated by TCRdb to between 2017 and 2020). With respect to the entire study: The transplants used related donors along with nonmyeloablative bone marrow transplantation, and in the human trials mixed chimerism was transient. The study applied TCRbeta sequencing to find donor-specific regulatory T cells before combined kidney and bone marrow transplantation and then followed those same cells after transplant. Here is what the overall study found, with its caveats: Biological reproducibility was not directly assessed, although technical replication error appeared to be minimal. The study was limited by small patient numbers, and the findings need validation in larger populations and under other immunosuppression protocols. Because the PCR primers were changed over time for some patients, nucleotide-level comparison could not be performed across the samples from those patients. In tolerant patients, donor-specific Tregs expanded more than Tregs overall, which suggests antigen-driven rather than nonspecific expansion. Expanding Tregs with activated donor B cells appeared to identify the most biologically relevant and donor-specific TCRbeta repertoire.

The sample's time point label, in plain terms: blood sample drawn before combined kidney and bone marrow transplant. Thawed PBMCs were FACS-sorted into unstimulated Tregs (CD4+CD25+CD127-), CD4+ non-Tregs (CD4+CD25-), CD4 cells and CD8 cells. A few combined kidney and bone marrow transplant recipients from the ITN036ST trial were included as patients, and samples were available only from these trial subjects. Healthy control blood was processed to PBMCs by Ficoll density gradient and cryopreserved, and patient PBMCs were collected before and after transplant. At the junction V is shortened by 1 base and J by 7 bases; bases outside the gene matches: 9. The CDR3 goes from the cysteine to the phenylalanine over 16 residues. The entry retains the CDR3 DNA only, 48 bases that are in frame from base 1. Taken from the germline V gene, the CDR1 and CDR2 loops are SGHTA and FQGNSA. Genomic DNA was extracted from sorted cells with the QIAGEN DNeasy Blood and Tissue Kit for TCRbeta CDR3 sequencing. High-throughput TCRbeta CDR3 sequencing, which included PCR amplification with bias correction and internal controls, was done commercially through immunoSEQ. In the source study's methods: A unique productive TCRbeta sequence was defined by the CDR3 nucleotide sequence when primers matched, and otherwise by the CDR3 amino acid sequence together with the Vbeta and Jbeta genes. To correct sorting error, sequences shared between sorted populations at a frequency ratio of 2:1 or less were removed; the rest were assigned to the higher population. Donor-reactive sequences were defined as at least 5-fold expanded in CFSE-low cells versus unstimulated cells, with frequency of at least 0.01% in CFSE-low cells. Jensen-Shannon divergence calculated on the top 100 TCRbeta sequences ranked by frequency was used to measure repertoire divergence. For any sample with multiple sequencing runs, sorting error was corrected in each run separately before the runs were pooled. The clones in this table, taken by TCRdb from immuneACCESS, are in-frame only. Not every clone is retained; where verified, under half of the shortfall comes from an unresolved V gene, and the cause of the rest is unknown. V and J calls and clone size are those listed in that table; D and trimming were worked out from the DNA. This sample has some 66,000 clones in its table, and 80% to 95% of those were observed once. Around 9.9% of the sample is taken by the ten largest.

For this clone: Its target antigen remains unknown. There are no base qualities to consult, and no much larger clone falls within one base.

The sequencing here drew on CD8+ T cells from blood, taken before the transplant. The source of this sequence is a human donor who received a combined kidney and bone marrow transplant. This chain is built from TRBV7-2 and TRBJ2-2; 7 bases in between match TRBD1. The CDR3 loop reads CASSLVDQGTDGELFF. The nucleotide sequence is TGTGCCAGCAGCTTAGTGGACCAAGGGACAGACGGGGAGCTGTTTTTT.